Included here is one TCR beta chain sequence, with context. Authors' methods: Reference gene primer amplification yielded estimated nucleated cell counts. Assay: immunoSEQ multiplex PCR; the TCRdb copy retains only in-frame clones and omits some. That table gives V, J and clone size, and the DNA gave D and trimming. Of some 350,000 clones in the sample, around 91% are singletons; the top ten hold around 6.3%. These data originate in a study of blood T cell repertoires in COVID-19. Study information: There were acute and convalescent COVID-19 samples, and they came from the United States, Italy and Spain. From T cells, B-cell-depleted T cells, or PBMCs came the material, which was cDNA or gDNA.

Germline-derived CDR1 and CDR2 are SGHDN and FVKESK. Losses at the gene ends were 2 bases for V and 6 bases for J; bases not matched to a gene: 3. CDR3 length: 14 residues. This TCR was sampled from a man aged 18 to 29 with active or convalescent COVID-19. This chain links TRBV14 with TRBJ2-1; 8 positions match TRBD1. Sequencing input: peripheral blood. The CDR3 region is CASSQTGGPNEQFF. The CDR3 nucleotides are TGTGCCAGCAGCCAAACAGGGGGTCCCAATGAGCAGTTCTTC.